This T cell receptor beta chain was observed in a study of shared T cell receptors in the human thymus. Clones were sequenced by immunoSEQ multiplex PCR, and TCRdb holds only the in-frame ones, with some missing. The table includes over 650,000 clones, around 87% detected once. CDR1 MDHEN and CDR2 SYDVKM come from the germline V gene. The length of the CDR3 is 13 residues. V was cut by 3 bases and J by 8 bases, with 11 bases left in between. Separately, the same data were catalogued under a study of human thymus T cells. As reported in that work: Donors were healthy Finnish babies undergoing corrective operations for congenital heart defects. Obtained as resections during corrective heart surgery, the thymus tissue was then studied. Apparent skewing of V and J gene usage characterized both thymic and blood repertoires. Overlap was high between thymic repertoires from unrelated individuals, as reported in related research.

The sequence was obtained from a boy in the first two years of life with a congenital heart defect. The rearrangement links TRBV28 to TRBJ2-1; D may be TRBD2 (6 bases). The sample was thymocytes. CDR3 amino acids: CASSLGGCDEQFF. For the CDR3, the DNA is TGTGCCAGCAGTTTGGGGGGTTGTGATGAGCAGTTCTTC.